What follows are 29 T cell receptor beta chains derived from one specimen sequenced in a study of breast tumors, draining lymph nodes, adjacent tissues. The lymph nodes were axillary draining lymph nodes from breast cancer patients. TCRdb processed the multiplex PCR reads anew with MiXCR; each CDR3 protein has one entry. The data show a few hundred thousand distinct CDR3 sequences, under 40% seen once. The sequenced sample consisted of axillary lymph node tissue. These receptors were collected from a female donor with breast cancer. Some clones in this sample may be carry-over from other donors' samples.

There are many counts of this clonotype. The rearrangement links TRBV20-1 to TRBJ1-5; 7 nucleotides align to TRBD1. The CDR3 is made up of 15 amino acids. J gave up 2 bases and V 6 bases, and 10 bases lay outside the gene matches. Germline V gene data show CDR1 as DFQATT and CDR2 as SNEGSKA (reference sequence). The CDR3 DNA follows: TGCAGTGCGCGAGAAGGGGGCTCGGGCAATCAGCCCCAGCATTTT. Amino acids: CSAREGGSGNQPQHF.

The CDR3 protein is CASSNRDTQETQYF. The CDR3 nucleotides are TGTGCCAGCAGTAACAGGGACACCCAAGAGACCCAGTACTTC. J is TRBJ2-5 and V is TRBV6-5; tentatively, D is TRBD1 (6 bases). The germline V gene has CDR1 MNHEY and CDR2 SVGAGI. There are 14 residues in the CDR3. The V gene lost 5 bases and the J gene lost 1 base, with 11 bases spanning the gap.

J is TRBJ2-3 and V is TRBV18; 15 bases agree with TRBD2. V lost 6 bases, J lost 1 base, and 5 bases stayed unmatched. In germline, CDR1 is KGHSH, CDR2 LQKENI. The CDR3 covers 17 residues. The DNA for the CDR3 is TGTGCCAGCTCCAGGACTAGCGGGAGGGCCGGCACAGATACGCAGTATTTT. As protein: CASSRTSGRAGTDTQYF.

This clonotype was detected ten times or more. The J gene is TRBJ1-2, the V gene TRBV19, with TRBD1 identical over 9 bases. J was trimmed by 5 bases and V by 5 bases; bases with no gene match: 21. The CDR3 spans 19 residues. Germline V lookup: CDR1 LNHDA, CDR2 SQIVND (reference sequence). The CDR3 nucleotides read TGTGCCAGTAGTCCTGCACCTGTATTACAGGGGGCCCTCCAATATGGCTACACCTTC. The encoded protein is CASSPAPVLQGALQYGYTF.

This clonotype was recorded a few times. The gene calls are TRBV6-8 and TRBJ1-4; D possibly corresponds to TRBD1 (5 bases). The CDR3 is 18 residues long. Looked up from germline, CDR1 is MNHGY and CDR2 is SAAAGT. V lost 3 bases, J lost 2 bases, and 19 bases lay in between. The CDR3: CASSYRKRVRGTNEKLFF. CDR3 nucleotide sequence: TGTGCCAGCAGTTATAGGAAGCGGGTTCGGGGGACTAATGAAAAACTGTTTTTT.

As concerns this clonotype: A clone one base away is much larger, so this may be a read error. This chain connects TRBV11-2 to TRBJ2-3; D perhaps matches TRBD1 (6 bases). The V and J ends lost 5 bases and 4 bases respectively, with 19 bases between them. This CDR3 region has 16 residues. The germline gives CDR1 SGHAT, CDR2 FQNNGV. Written as DNA, the CDR3 is TGTGCCAGCAGCCCCTTTAGGGACACGGAGGCAGATACGCAGTATTTT. Protein sequence: CASSPFRDTEADTQYF.

This clonotype was observed at least ten times. The CDR3 DNA follows: TGTGCCAGCAGTGAAGCGGCGGGGTCTGGTAATGAGCAGTTCTTC. The encoded protein is CASSEAAGSGNEQFF. The chain uses TRBV2 and TRBJ2-1; D might be TRBD2 (6 bases). CDR1 is SNHLY and CDR2 is FYNNEI in the germline V gene. The CDR3 has 15 amino acids. Trimming removed 0 bases from V and 7 bases from J, with 13 bases in between.

The sample holds many counts of this clonotype. This chain joins TRBV29-1 and TRBJ2-3, with D hard to call. The CDR3 totals 10 residues. V was pared by 5 bases and J by 6 bases, with 6 bases between. CDR1 and CDR2 (germline): SQVTM, ANQGSEA. The CDR3 here is CSVKTDTQYF. The DNA of the CDR3 is TGCAGCGTTAAGACGGATACGCAGTATTTT.

Ten or more counts support this clonotype. The CDR3 region is CASSLQVIHDEQYF. For the CDR3, the DNA is TGTGCCAGCAGCTTGCAGGTAATTCACGACGAGCAGTACTTC. V gene TRBV5-6 combines with J gene TRBJ2-7; D call uncertain. Germline V gives CDR1 SGHDT, CDR2 YYEEEE. Trimming pared 1 base from V and 5 bases from J, leaving 13 bases between. The CDR3 is 14 amino acids.

This clonotype was counted ten times or more. This chain connects TRBV20-1 to TRBJ2-2, with a weak D call TRBD1 (6 bases). The CDR3 covers 17 residues. The V end was cut by 0 bases, the J end by 2 bases, with 16 bases between. The germline V gene has CDR1 DFQATT and CDR2 SNEGSKA (reference sequence). In nucleotides, the CDR3 is TGCAGTGCTAGAGATTTGGGCAGGGGACCTAACACCGGGGAGCTGTTTTTT. As protein: CSARDLGRGPNTGELFF.

In this sample, this clonotype turned up many times. The rearrangement joins TRBV3-2 to TRBJ1-6. TRBV3-2 is described as a pseudogene. The CDR3 spans 16 residues. CDR3 bases: TGTGCCAGCAGCCTAAGAGGCAGGTCCTTCAATTCACCCCTCCACTTT. It encodes CASSLRGRSFNSPLHF.

A note on this clonotype: This sequence may be a read error, since a much larger clone differs from it by one base. V and J are TRBV11-3 and TRBJ2-3, with D possibly being TRBD1 (6 bases). The CDR3 extends over 16 amino acids. In germline, CDR1 is SGHNT, CDR2 YENEEA. CDR3 bases: TGTGCCGGCAGCCCGGTGGGGGCAGGACTCACAGATACGCAGTATTTT. It specifies CAGSPVGAGLTDTQYF.

This clonotype has ten or more counts. The V call is TRBV19, the J call TRBJ1-3; D ambiguous. The CDR3 loop spans 13 amino acids. The V and J ends lost 7 bases and 1 base respectively, with 8 bases between them. Germline CDR1 and CDR2: LNHDA and SQIVND (reference sequence). This chain's CDR3 is CASKGGSGNTIYF. The CDR3 DNA reads TGTGCCAGTAAAGGAGGTTCTGGAAACACCATATATTTT.

On this clonotype itself: A much larger clone differs from this one at a single base, so this may be a read error. This chain joins TRBV12-3 or TRBV12-4 and TRBJ1-2; 7 bases map to TRBD1. CDR3 length equals 16 residues. J lost 4 bases, V lost 6 bases, and 14 bases had no gene match. CDR3 sequence: CASSKGGPAGGYGYTF. The CDR3 DNA is TGTGCCAGCAGCAAAGGGGGCCCGGCAGGGGGCTATGGCTACACCTTC.

The chain recombines TRBV7-2 with TRBJ2-3; possible D gene TRBD1, 6 bases. Trimming took off 1 base at V and 0 bases at J, with 14 bases between the two ends. The CDR3 contains 17 residues. Germline V gene lookup returns CDR1 SGHTA and CDR2 FQGNSA. The CDR3 nucleotides read TGTGCCAGCAGCTTAGGGCCCAGGGGCCTGAGCACAGATACGCAGTATTTT. Encoded protein: CASSLGPRGLSTDTQYF.

On this clonotype itself: Since the CDR3 does not end with the conserved phenylalanine or tryptophan, this likely comes from a read error. In DNA, the CDR3 is TGTGCCAGTAGTATTCTTGCGGGAGTCCCTCGGGACGAGCAGTACTCC. This sequence encodes CASSILAGVPRDEQYS. The chain is built from TRBV19 and TRBJ2-7, with TRBD2 identical over 7 bases. V gave up 3 bases and J gave up 5 bases; unmatched junction bases: 13. This CDR3 is built from 16 residues. The germline gives CDR1 LNHDA, CDR2 SQIVND (reference sequence).

This clonotype showed up many times. The rearrangement uses TRBV7-6 and TRBJ2-3; D may be TRBD1 (5 bases). The CDR3 loop spans 14 amino acids. Per germline, CDR1 SGHVS and CDR2 FNYEAQ. Trimming took 6 bases from V and 4 from J, leaving 14 bases between them. The CDR3 loop reads CASSQDAGPDTQYF. CDR3 DNA: TGTGCCAGCAGTCAAGACGCAGGGCCAGATACGCAGTATTTT.

This clonotype was counted only a few times. The CDR3 region has the DNA TGTGCCAGCAGCCAAGATGCTGGGACCGGCTCCTACGAGCAGTACTTC. Protein sequence: CASSQDAGTGSYEQYF. The chain recombines TRBV3-1 with TRBJ2-7; either TRBD1 or TRBD2 may fit D (5 bases each). CDR1 is LGHDT and CDR2 is YNNKEL in the germline V gene (reference sequence). Trimming removed 0 bases from V and 0 bases from J, with 12 bases in between. The CDR3 runs 16 residues.

The chain combines TRBV7-2 with TRBJ2-3; 10 nucleotides line up with TRBD2. The CDR3 is made up of 15 amino acids. Per germline, CDR1 SGHTA and CDR2 FQGNSA. The junction had 6 bases not matched to a gene; V was cut back by 4 bases and J by 5 bases. The CDR3 loop reads CASSSTVAGGDTQYF. The CDR3 coding sequence is TGTGCCAGCAGCTCCACAGTAGCGGGGGGAGATACGCAGTATTTT.

The CDR3 nucleotides are TGTGCCAGCAGAAAGGACAGGGAGGGGAACTATGGCTACACCTTC. Protein: CASRKDREGNYGYTF. V usage is TRBV5-4 and J usage is TRBJ1-2, with 8 bases fitting TRBD1. Trimming at V came to 5 bases and at J to 2 bases, leaving 8 bases not matched to a gene. This CDR3 is 15 amino acids long. Germline V gene sequence: CDR1 SGHNT, CDR2 YYREEE (reference sequence).

This clonotype was seen a few times. This may come from a read error, since a much larger clone is one base off. In DNA, the CDR3 is TGTGCCAGCAGCTTAACCATGCTCGCGACCCAGTACTTC. Protein product: CASSLTMLATQYF. The chain recombines TRBV11-3 with TRBJ2-5; unclear D gene. This CDR3 has 13 amino acids. The V end lost 2 bases, the J end lost 7 bases, and 11 bases lay between the germline ends. Germline V gene sequence: CDR1 SGHNT, CDR2 YENEEA.

The chain recombines TRBV12-5 with TRBJ2-7, with TRBD2 matching over 13 bases. Germline-derived CDR1 and CDR2 are LGHNT and FRNRAP. J lost 3 bases, V lost 7 bases, and 9 bases had no gene match. The CDR3 is 16 residues long. The CDR3 DNA reads as TGTGCTAGTGATTTCCCCCGACTAGCGGGGGGCTACGAGCAGTACTTC. Translation: CASDFPRLAGGYEQYF.

This clonotype was counted many times. The CDR3 spells CATSAGGTGELFF. The CDR3 region has the DNA TGTGCCACCAGCGCCGGGGGGACCGGGGAGCTGTTTTTT. This chain links TRBV24-1 with TRBJ2-2; TRBD2 matches 7 bases. CDR1 is KGHDR, CDR2 SFDVKD, per germline. Unmatched junction bases numbered 3, after V lost 7 bases and J lost 5 bases. There are 13 residues in the CDR3.

This clonotype was counted ten times or more. In nucleotides, the CDR3 is TGTGCCAGCAGCCTATGGCTCCCAGGGGCGGGTGGCTACACCTTC. Translation: CASSLWLPGAGGYTF. This sequence joins TRBV5-6 and TRBJ1-2, with a weak D call TRBD1 (6 bases). The CDR3 runs to 15 residues. The ends were cut back, 4 bases at V and 7 bases at J, with 20 bases in the middle. Germline assignment: CDR1 SGHDT and CDR2 YYEEEE.

The chain employs TRBV24-1 and TRBJ2-5; D is unclear. Deletions cut 3 bases from V and 3 bases from J, with 10 bases between. This CDR3 spans 14 amino acids. CDR1 is KGHDR and CDR2 is SFDVKD in the germline V gene. The CDR3 loop reads CATSDGQHKETQYF. DNA of the CDR3: TGTGCCACCAGTGATGGGCAGCATAAAGAGACCCAGTACTTC.

This clonotype was seen ten or more times. The J gene is TRBJ1-6, the V gene TRBV6-1; 7 nucleotides agree with TRBD1. The germline CDR1 and CDR2 sequences are MNHNS and SASEGT. CDR3 length equals 16 residues. The J segment lost 6 bases and the V segment lost 1 base, leaving 6 bases of the junction unmatched. The CDR3 spells CASSEDQAGGNSPLHF. DNA for the CDR3: TGTGCCAGCAGTGAAGATCAGGCAGGGGGTAATTCACCCCTCCACTTT.

The chain combines TRBV10-3 with TRBJ1-5; the D gene is possibly TRBD1 (5 bases). The CDR3 totals 16 residues. V shed 0 bases and J shed 7 bases, with 16 bases lying between them. The germline CDR1 and CDR2 sequences are ENHRY and SYGVKD. This CDR3 is CAISESGQGHKQPQHF. CDR3 nucleotides: TGTGCCATCAGTGAGTCGGGGCAGGGCCACAAACAGCCCCAGCATTTT.

The V and J genes are TRBV20-1 and TRBJ2-3; 11 positions agree with TRBD2. Unmatched junction bases numbered 5, after V lost 3 bases and J lost 6 bases. There are 14 residues in the CDR3. Germline-derived CDR1 and CDR2 are DFQATT and SNEGSKA (reference sequence). The CDR3 here is CSARGTSGIDTQYF. The DNA for the CDR3 is TGCAGTGCTAGGGGGACTAGCGGAATCGATACGCAGTATTTT.

This clonotype was seen repeatedly, ten times or more. The chain uses TRBV2 and TRBJ2-2; 7 nucleotides line up with TRBD2. With V trimmed by 0 bases and J by 4 bases, 2 bases remained unmatched. Per the germline V gene, CDR1 is SNHLY and CDR2 is FYNNEI. The CDR3 runs to 15 residues. This chain's CDR3 is CASSEAGTITGELFF. The DNA for the CDR3 is TGTGCCAGCAGTGAAGCGGGGACTATCACCGGGGAGCTGTTTTTT.